Presented here are 13 T cell receptor beta chains from one specimen sequenced in a study of shared clonotypes between healthy human individuals (dated by TCRdb to 2019 to 2021). Libraries were made using the immunoSEQ multiplex PCR assay. The immuneACCESS repertoire file appears here via TCRdb, limited to in-frame rearrangements. These files lack a portion of the clones; in checked studies, under half of the deficit traces to unresolved V genes, and the cause of the others is not known. The sample table contains 2 million to 2.5 million clones; only one count was recorded for more than 85% of them. Jointly, the top ten make up roughly 0.36% of the sample. Specimen: naive CD4+ T cells from PBMCs. The sample's cell subset or site label is to be understood as: CD45RA+ positively selected. The receptors come from a man between 18 and 35 years old in good health. Some clones in this sample may be carry-over from other donors' samples.

The rearrangement links TRBV7-8 to TRBJ2-1, with 8 bases fitting TRBD2. From germline, CDR1 is SGHVS and CDR2 FQNEAQ. The CDR3 is made up of 17 amino acids. The trim removed 1 base at V and 3 bases at J, leaving 8 bases unmatched. The CDR3: CASSLGAAGEGYNEQFF. In DNA form, the CDR3 reads TGTGCCAGCAGCTTAGGGGCAGCGGGAGAAGGCTACAATGAGCAGTTCTTC.

The chain recombines TRBV5-1 with TRBJ2-7, with 8 positions matching TRBD1. V trimming: 4 bases; J trimming: 0 bases; junction bases outside the gene matches: 3. CDR3 length: 14 amino acids. The V gene's germline CDR1 is SGHRS and CDR2 YFSETQ. The CDR3 is CASSGTGYSYEQYF. In DNA form, the CDR3 reads TGCGCCAGCAGCGGGACAGGATACTCCTACGAGCAGTACTTC.

The V call is TRBV5-1, the J call TRBJ1-2, with D perhaps matching TRBD1 (6 bases). V lost 4 bases and J lost 6, with 13 bases in between. The CDR3 runs to 13 residues. The germline V gene encodes CDR1 SGHRS and CDR2 YFSETQ. In DNA form, the CDR3 reads TGCGCCAGCAGCCCCGGGAGGGGGGATGGCTACACCTTC. Translation gives CASSPGRGDGYTF.

The V call is TRBV5-1, the J call TRBJ2-5; 9 bases match TRBD1. The CDR3 runs to 16 residues. Trimming at V came to 5 bases and at J to 5 bases, leaving 13 bases not matched to a gene. Germline V lookup: CDR1 SGHRS, CDR2 YFSETQ. The CDR3 sequence is CASSGSGTGPRETQYF. The CDR3 DNA reads as TGCGCCAGCAGTGGGTCAGGGACAGGGCCCCGCGAGACCCAGTACTTC.

The V and J genes are TRBV30 and TRBJ2-1; 7 nucleotides line up with TRBD1. This CDR3 spans 15 amino acids. Germline CDR1 and CDR2: GTSNPN and SVGIG (reference sequence). The J segment lost 6 bases and the V segment lost 3 bases, leaving 11 bases of the junction unmatched. CDR3 sequence reads: CAWSPPGQPGNEQFF. As DNA, the CDR3 is TGTGCCTGGAGCCCGCCGGGACAGCCAGGCAATGAGCAGTTCTTC.

This clone was counted between two and nine times. The chain links TRBV28 to TRBJ1-1; D uncertain. Trimming shortened V by 8 bases and J by 3 bases, and 7 bases separated the two germline ends. Germline values: CDR1 MDHEN, CDR2 SYDVKM. The CDR3 runs to 11 residues. This CDR3 reads CASEDHTEAFF. In DNA, the CDR3 is TGTGCCAGCGAAGACCACACTGAAGCTTTCTTT.

V is TRBV29-1 and J is TRBJ2-5; D not certain. V lost 3 bases and J 4 bases, leaving 12 bases between the germline ends. Per germline, CDR1 SQVTM and CDR2 ANQGSEA. This CDR3 contains 13 residues. The DNA of the CDR3 is TGCAGCGTTGACGAGGCAGGTTCAGAGACCCAGTACTTC. Its translation is CSVDEAGSETQYF. Full variable domain (rest looked up from reference TRBV29-1 and TRBJ2-5): SAVISQKPSRDICQRGTSLTIQCQVDSQVTMMFWYRQQPGQSLTLIATANQGSEATYESGFVIDKFPISRPNLTFSTLTVSNMSPEDSSIYLCSVDEAGSETQYFGPGTRLLVL.

The chain couples TRBV28 to TRBJ2-7; TRBD2 aligns across 8 bases. Germline assignment: CDR1 MDHEN and CDR2 SYDVKM. The CDR3 has 15 residues. The trim removed 3 bases at V and 3 bases at J, leaving 7 bases unmatched. The CDR3 reads CASSFSSGVNYEQYF. CDR3 nucleotide sequence: TGTGCCAGCAGTTTTAGTAGCGGGGTCAACTACGAGCAGTACTTC.

This sequence joins TRBV18 and TRBJ2-2; D not certain. Germline lookup yields CDR1 KGHSH and CDR2 LQKENI. This CDR3 region has 14 residues. V was cut by 6 bases and J by 7 bases, with 15 bases left in between. The CDR3 here is CASSPVRAGGELFF. The CDR3 DNA reads as TGTGCCAGCTCCCCCGTAAGGGCAGGCGGGGAGCTGTTTTTT.

The V gene is TRBV29-1, the J gene TRBJ2-7; possibly TRBD1 for D (5 bases). Germline V CDR1 and CDR2: SQVTM, ANQGSEA. The CDR3 loop spans 12 amino acids. The V gene lost 5 bases and the J gene lost 1 base, with 9 bases spanning the gap. CDR3 nucleotide sequence: TGCAGCGTTATACAGGCGTCCTACGAGCAGTACTTC. Translating it yields CSVIQASYEQYF.

V usage is TRBV6-1 and J usage is TRBJ2-1; 8 bases are shared with TRBD1. This CDR3 has 14 residues. V lost 5 bases and J lost 8; bases outside the gene matches: 8. The germline V gene encodes CDR1 MNHNS and CDR2 SASEGT. CDR3 coding DNA: TGTGCCAGCAGTTTCCGCAGGGGGCCCGATGAGCAGTTCTTC. Translated, it gives CASSFRRGPDEQFF.

The rearrangement joins TRBV28 to TRBJ1-6; TRBD1 matches at 8 bases. Germline-derived CDR1 and CDR2 are MDHEN and SYDVKM. There are 15 residues in the CDR3. Trimming removed 6 bases from V and 15 bases from J; junction bases left unmatched: 16. Written as DNA, the CDR3 is TGTGCCAGCAGCCTAAGCGGGCAGGGGGCAATTCTCCTCCACTTT. The encoded protein is CASSLSGQGAILLHF.

This clone was seen once. The chain has TRBV18 and TRBJ2-1; D is perhaps TRBD2 (5 bases). Germline V gene data show CDR1 as KGHSH and CDR2 as LQKENI. This CDR3 is 16 amino acids long. The V end lost 2 bases, the J end lost 0 bases, and 11 bases lay between the germline ends. The CDR3 loop reads CASSPDIAGSYNEQFF. CDR3 nucleotides: TGTGCCAGCTCACCAGATATCGCGGGCTCCTACAATGAGCAGTTCTTC.